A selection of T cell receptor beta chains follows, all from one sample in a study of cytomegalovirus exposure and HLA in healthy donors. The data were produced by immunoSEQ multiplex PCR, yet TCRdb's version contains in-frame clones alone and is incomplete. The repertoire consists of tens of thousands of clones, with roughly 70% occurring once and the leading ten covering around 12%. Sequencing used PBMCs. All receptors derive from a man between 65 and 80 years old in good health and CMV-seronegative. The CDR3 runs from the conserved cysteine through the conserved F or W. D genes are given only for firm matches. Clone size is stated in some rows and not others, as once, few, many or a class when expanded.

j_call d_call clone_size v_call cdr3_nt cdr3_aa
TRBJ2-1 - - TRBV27 TGTGCCAGCAGTTTAGTTAGCGGAGACAATGAGCAGTTCTTC CASSLVSGDNEQFF
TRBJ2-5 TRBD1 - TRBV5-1 TGCGCCAGCAGGGGACAGGGTTTCGAGACCCAGTACTTC CASRGQGFETQYF
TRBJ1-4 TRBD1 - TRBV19 TGTGCCAGTAGTGTACAACAGGGGTCTAATGAAAAACTGTTTTTT CASSVQQGSNEKLFF
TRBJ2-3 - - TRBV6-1 TGTGCCAGCAGCCCTAGGACTATGGGGGGTACGCAGTATTTT CASSPRTMGGTQYF
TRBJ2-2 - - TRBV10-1 TGCGCCAGCAGTGATCGGGGCGGGGATGGAACCGGGGAGCTGTTTTTT CASSDRGGDGTGELFF
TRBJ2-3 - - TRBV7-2 TGTGCCAGCAGCTTAGCGGCCCCAGATACGCAGTATTTT CASSLAAPDTQYF
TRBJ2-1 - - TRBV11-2 TGTGCCAGCAACCTAGAGGGTCAAGCGGCCTACAATGAGCAGTTCTTC CASNLEGQAAYNEQFF
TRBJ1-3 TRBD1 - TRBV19 TGTGCCAGTATTCCAGGGGGCTCTGGAAACACCATATATTTT CASIPGGSGNTIYF
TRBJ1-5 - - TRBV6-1 TGTGCCAGCAGTGTAGGAGCAATCAAGCCCCAGCATTTT CASSVGAIKPQHF
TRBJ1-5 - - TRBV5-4 TGTGCCAGCAGCTCGAAGGGGAGCAATCAGCCCCAGCATTTT CASSSKGSNQPQHF
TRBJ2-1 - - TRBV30 TGTGCCTGGAGTAGGCAGGGGTGGGTCGATGAGCAGTTCTTC CAWSRQGWVDEQFF
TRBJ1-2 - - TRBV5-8 TGTGCCAGCAGCTTGGGCGTTGGCTACACCTTC CASSLGVGYTF
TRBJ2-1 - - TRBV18 TGTGCCAGCTCACCGTCGCACGCGGAGGGGCGCAATGAGCAGTTCTTC CASSPSHAEGRNEQFF
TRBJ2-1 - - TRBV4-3 TGCGCCAGCAGCCAAGACACGAGCTCCTACAATGAGCAGTTCTTC CASSQDTSSYNEQFF
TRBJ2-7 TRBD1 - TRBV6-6 TGTGCCAGCAGGGAGATGGACAGGACGTCCTACGAGCAGTACTTC CASREMDRTSYEQYF
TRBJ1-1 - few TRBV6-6 TGTGCCAGCAGTTACCAGGAAAACACTGAAGCTTTCTTT CASSYQENTEAFF
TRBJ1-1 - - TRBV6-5 TGTGCCAGCAGTTACTCCGAAGGGAGAGGGGCTTTCTTT CASSYSEGRGAFF
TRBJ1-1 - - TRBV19 TGTGCCAGTTCCACGCAAAGGGGCACTGAAGCTTTCTTT CASSTQRGTEAFF
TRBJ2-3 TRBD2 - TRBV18 TGTGCCAGCTCACCACGTCAGGGACTAGCGAATACAGATACGCAGTATTTT CASSPRQGLANTDTQYF
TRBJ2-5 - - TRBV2 TGTGCCAGCAGCCAAGGGGGGGCCGGAGAGACCCAGTACTTC CASSQGGAGETQYF
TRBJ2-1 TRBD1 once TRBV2 TGTGCCAGCAGTGGACAGGGGGCAGGTGAGCAGTTCTTC CASSGQGAGEQFF
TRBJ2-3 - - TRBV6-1 TGTGCCAGCAGTGAATTATCGACAGGTAACACAGATACGCAGTATTTT CASSELSTGNTDTQYF
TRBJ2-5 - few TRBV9 TGTGCCAGCAGCGTAGCGACGGGGGTTCGAGAGACCCAGTACTTC CASSVATGVRETQYF
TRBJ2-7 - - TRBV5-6 TGTGCCAGCAGCTCATGGGGGAGGATGGTCGAGCAGTACTTC CASSSWGRMVEQYF
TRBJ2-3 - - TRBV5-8 TGTGCCAGCAGCTTTCAGGGGGGCCTCACAGATACGCAGTATTTT CASSFQGGLTDTQYF
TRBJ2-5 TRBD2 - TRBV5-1 TGCGCCAGCAGCCCGTCCTTACTAGCGGCCGGGGAGACCCAGTACTTC CASSPSLLAAGETQYF
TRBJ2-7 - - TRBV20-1 TGCAGTGCTAGCGGGAACTACGAGCAGTACTTC CSASGNYEQYF
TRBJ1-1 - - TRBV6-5 TGTGCCAGCAGTCGGCAGGGCAATGAAGCTTTCTTT CASSRQGNEAFF
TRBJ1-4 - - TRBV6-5 TGTGCCAGCAGTTACCAGGGTAACGAAAAACTGTTTTTT CASSYQGNEKLFF
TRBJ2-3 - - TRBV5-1 TGCGCCAGCAGCTTTGATGCGCAGGGGAGCACAGATACGCAGTATTTT CASSFDAQGSTDTQYF
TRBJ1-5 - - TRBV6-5 TGTGCCAGCAGTTACTCGAGGGGGAGTAATCAGCCCCAGCATTTT CASSYSRGSNQPQHF
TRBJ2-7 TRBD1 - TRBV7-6 TGTGCCAGCAGCCGAGGAGGGACAGGGGGCAAGTACGAGCAGTACTTC CASSRGGTGGKYEQYF
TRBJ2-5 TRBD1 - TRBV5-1 TGCGCCAGCAGATTCCAGGGGGCTGAGACCCAGTACTTC CASRFQGAETQYF
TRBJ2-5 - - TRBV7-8 TGTGCCAGCAGCCCCCCGAGGCGTGAGACCCAGTACTTC CASSPPRRETQYF
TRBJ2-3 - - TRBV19 TGTGCCAGTAGCACCCCTTACTTCGCTAGCACAGATACGCAGTATTTT CASSTPYFASTDTQYF
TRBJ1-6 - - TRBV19 TGTGCCAGTAGTATAGGCCATGGGGGCCTAGCACCCCTCCACTTT CASSIGHGGLAPLHF
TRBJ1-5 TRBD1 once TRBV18 TGTGCCAGCTCACCGCCGGGACAGGGTCTATATAGCAATCAGCCCCAGCATTTT CASSPPGQGLYSNQPQHF
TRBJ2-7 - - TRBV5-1 TGCGCCAGCAGCTTGGCTATTTATCCCTACGAGCAGTACTTC CASSLAIYPYEQYF
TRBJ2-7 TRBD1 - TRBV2 TGTGCCAGCAGTGAAGGGGACAGGTCATCCTACGAGCAGTACTTC CASSEGDRSSYEQYF
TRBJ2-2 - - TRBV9 TGTGCCAGCACCAAACTAGGTTCGAACACCGGGGAGCTGTTTTTT CASTKLGSNTGELFF
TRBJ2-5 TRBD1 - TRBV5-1 TGCGCCAGCGTCCGGGACAGGGGGCAGGAGACCCAGTACTTC CASVRDRGQETQYF
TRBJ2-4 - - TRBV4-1 TGCGCCAGCAGCCAAGGCGGAGGGGCGCGGGCCAAAAACATTCAGTACTTC CASSQGGGARAKNIQYF
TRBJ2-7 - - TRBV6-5 TGTGCCAGCAGTTACAGACAGCTAGCCTACGAGCAGTACTTC CASSYRQLAYEQYF
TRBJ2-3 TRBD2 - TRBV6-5 TGTGCCAGCAGTTACTCCGGACTAGCTTACACAGATACGCAGTATTTT CASSYSGLAYTDTQYF
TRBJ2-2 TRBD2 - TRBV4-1 TGCGCCAGCAGCCAAGAAACACTAGCGTCCGGGGAGCTGTTTTTT CASSQETLASGELFF
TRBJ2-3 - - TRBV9 TGTGCCAGTCAGGGTCTAAACACAGATACGCAGTATTTT CASQGLNTDTQYF
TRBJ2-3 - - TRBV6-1 TGTGCCAGCAGTGTTTTAACTAGCACAGATACGCAGTATTTT CASSVLTSTDTQYF
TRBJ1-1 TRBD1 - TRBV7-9 TGTGCCAGCAGCTTAGCACAGGGGGCTGAAGCTTTCTTT CASSLAQGAEAFF
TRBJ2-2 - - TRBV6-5 TGTGCCAGCAGTTACGGGCAGGCTACCGGGGAGCTGTTTTTT CASSYGQATGELFF
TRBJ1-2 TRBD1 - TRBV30 TGTGCCTGGAGCCCTTCGGACAGGGTAGGCGGCTACACCTTC CAWSPSDRVGGYTF
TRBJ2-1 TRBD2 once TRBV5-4 TGTGCCAGCAAACTAGCGGGTTCATCGGAGCAGTTCTTC CASKLAGSSEQFF
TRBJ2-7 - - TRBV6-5 TGTGCCAGCAGTAGACAGTCCTCCTACGAGCAGTACTTC CASSRQSSYEQYF
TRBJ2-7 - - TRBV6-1 TGTGCCAGCAGCTTGGGTGGGGCTTCCTACGAGCAGTACTTC CASSLGGASYEQYF
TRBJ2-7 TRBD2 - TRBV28 TGTGCCAGCAGTTCTACGGGAGGTGGCTACGAGCAGTACTTC CASSSTGGGYEQYF